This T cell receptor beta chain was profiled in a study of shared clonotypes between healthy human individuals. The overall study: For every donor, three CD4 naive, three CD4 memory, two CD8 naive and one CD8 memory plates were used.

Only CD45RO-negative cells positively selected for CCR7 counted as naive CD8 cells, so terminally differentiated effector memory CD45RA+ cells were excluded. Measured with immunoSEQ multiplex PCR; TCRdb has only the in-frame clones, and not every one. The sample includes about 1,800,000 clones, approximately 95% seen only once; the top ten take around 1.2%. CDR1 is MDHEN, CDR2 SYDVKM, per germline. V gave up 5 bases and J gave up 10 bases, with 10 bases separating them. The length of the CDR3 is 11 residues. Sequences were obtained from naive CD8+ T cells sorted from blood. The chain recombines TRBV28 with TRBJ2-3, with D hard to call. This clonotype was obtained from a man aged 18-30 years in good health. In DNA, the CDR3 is TGTGCCAGCAGTGCCTTGGAATCGCAGTATTTT. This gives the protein CASSALESQYF. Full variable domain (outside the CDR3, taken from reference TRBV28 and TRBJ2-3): DVKVTQSSRYLVKRTGEKVFLECVQDMDHENMFWYRQDPGLGLRLIYFSYDVKMKEKGDIPEGYSVSREKKERFSLILESASTNQTSMYLCASSALESQYFGPGTRLTVL.